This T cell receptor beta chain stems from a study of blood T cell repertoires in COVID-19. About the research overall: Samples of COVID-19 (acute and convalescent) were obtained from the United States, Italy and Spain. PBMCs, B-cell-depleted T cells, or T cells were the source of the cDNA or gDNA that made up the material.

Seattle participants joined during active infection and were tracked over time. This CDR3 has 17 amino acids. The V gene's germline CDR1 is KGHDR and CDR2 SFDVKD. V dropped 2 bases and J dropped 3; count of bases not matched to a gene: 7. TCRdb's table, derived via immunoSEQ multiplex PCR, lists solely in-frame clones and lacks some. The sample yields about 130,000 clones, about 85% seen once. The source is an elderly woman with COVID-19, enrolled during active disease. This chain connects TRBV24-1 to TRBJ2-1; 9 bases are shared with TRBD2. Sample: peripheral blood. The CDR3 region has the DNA TGTGCCACCAGTGATTGGGCTAGCGGGAAACTCTACAATGAGCAGTTCTTC. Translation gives CATSDWASGKLYNEQFF.